The TCR beta chain described here comes from a study of control samples from healthy donors and cancer patients. Repertoires were generated with immunoSEQ multiplex PCR, while TCRdb's copy carries only in-frame clones and drops some. The sample records 60,000 to 75,000 clones, roughly 90% being singletons. Germline CDR1 reads SGDLS; CDR2 reads YYNGEE. The ends lost 0 bases at V and 2 bases at J; junction bases unmatched: 4. The CDR3 sequence is 16 residues long. The specimen sequenced was PBMCs. The TCR was taken from a man aged 60-69 years with colorectal cancer. The rearrangement uses TRBV9 and TRBJ2-1, with 8 bases lining up with TRBD2. In DNA, the CDR3 is TGTGCCAGCAGCGTAGAGGGGCGGGGGGCCTACAATGAGCAGTTCTTC. Translated, it gives CASSVEGRGAYNEQFF.